This T cell receptor (beta chain) emerged from a study of blood T cell repertoires in COVID-19. Study details: Sources were T cells, B-cell-depleted T cells, or PBMCs; the material itself was cDNA or gDNA.

Per the original methods: By means of reference gene primer amplification, nucleated cell counts were estimated. The table came from immunoSEQ multiplex PCR; TCRdb's copy has only in-frame clones and leaves some out. From that table come the V and J calls and clone size; the DNA was used to work out D and trimming. The sample yields hundreds of thousands of clones, around 84% seen once. CDR3 length: 14 amino acids. V dropped 7 bases and J dropped 3; count of bases not matched to a gene: 3. CDR1 is KGHDR and CDR2 is SFDVKD in the germline V gene. The sequence was obtained from a man aged 40-55 years with acute or convalescent COVID-19. The sequencing input was peripheral blood. The V and J genes are TRBV24-1 and TRBJ2-1; 9 nucleotides match TRBD1. The CDR3 DNA sequence: TGTGCCACCAGCCGGGACAGGGACTACAATGAGCAGTTCTTC. As protein: CATSRDRDYNEQFF.